Listed below are T cell receptor beta chains from one sample, sequenced in a study of T cell responses to AZD1222 COVID-19 vaccine. Here immunoSEQ multiplex PCR was the method, and the copy in TCRdb shows in-frame clones only, minus some. The table has 150,000 to 200,000 clones, 85% to 95% seen once. The sample in question was peripheral blood, obtained on day 0 of AZD1222 vaccination. All receptors derive from an adult in good health. CDR3s include the opening cysteine and the closing phenylalanine or tryptophan. Clone size is shown for a subset of rows, as once, few, many or a class of expanded clone.

V	size	CDR3
TRBV3-1/TRBV3-2	NA	CASSPEGGVSGYTF
TRBV7-9	NA	CASSFGVGDSPLHF
TRBV5-1	NA	CASSTRGGEAFF
TRBV7-2	NA	CASSRTSGGNNEQFF
TRBV27	once	CASSKQTTNEKLFF
TRBV18	NA	CASSPKEQFF
TRBV19	NA	CASSINSGIKAKNIQYF
TRBV6-5	NA	CASRVGQAGPYEQYF
TRBV12-3/TRBV12-4	NA	CASSLGEGGYTF
TRBV19	NA	CASSSSAMNTEAFF
TRBV10-2	NA	CASSDPNSPLHF
TRBV6-1	NA	CASSEVPLAYNEQFF
TRBV5-1	NA	CASSLRAQNEKLFF
TRBV7-9	NA	CASTESNLGYTF
TRBV6-5	NA	CASSLAGSNTEAFF